The T cell receptor beta chain under discussion was sequenced for a study of T-cell memory formation after mild COVID-19. Across the study: Across donors, TCR clusters were largely donor specific.

Deletions cut 0 bases from V and 3 bases from J, with 13 bases between. Germline V lookup: CDR1 SGDLS, CDR2 YYNGEE. The CDR3 has 15 amino acids. This clonotype appeared a few times. Its target is unknown. Employing constant-segment primers, 5'RACE generated TCR alpha and TCR beta cDNA libraries bearing sample barcodes and UMIs. TCRdb used MiXCR to reprocess the 5' RACE reads, holding one entry per CDR3 protein. The table includes roughly 350,000 distinct CDR3 sequences, approximately 21% detected once. Study-wide findings and caveats: Memory from before infection featured some responding clones, which suggests cross-reactive memory joined.

The V and J genes are TRBV9 and TRBJ2-7; D not resolved. The receptor was isolated from an adult woman who had mild COVID-19 (a few samples of this study predate the infection). Cell type and time point are not known. The sample consisted of PBMCs or a T cell subset sorted from them (not recorded which). DNA of the CDR3: TGTGCCAGCAGCGTAGGGACGCCCTCTGTCTACGAGCAGTACTTC. Translation: CASSVGTPSVYEQYF.